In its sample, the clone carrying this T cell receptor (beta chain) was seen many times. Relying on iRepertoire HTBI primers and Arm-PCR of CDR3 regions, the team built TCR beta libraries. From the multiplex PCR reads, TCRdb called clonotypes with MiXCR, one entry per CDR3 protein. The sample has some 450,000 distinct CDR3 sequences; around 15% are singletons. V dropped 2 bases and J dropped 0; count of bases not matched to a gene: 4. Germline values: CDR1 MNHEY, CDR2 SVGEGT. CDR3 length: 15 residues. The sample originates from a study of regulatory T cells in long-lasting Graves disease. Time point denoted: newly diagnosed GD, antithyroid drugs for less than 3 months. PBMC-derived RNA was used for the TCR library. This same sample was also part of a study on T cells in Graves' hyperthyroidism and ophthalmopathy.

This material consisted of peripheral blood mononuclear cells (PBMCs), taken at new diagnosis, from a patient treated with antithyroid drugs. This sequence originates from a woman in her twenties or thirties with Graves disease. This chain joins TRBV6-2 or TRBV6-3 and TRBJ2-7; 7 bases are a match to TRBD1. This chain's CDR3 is CASSYTQGSSYEQYF. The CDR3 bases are TGTGCCAGCAGTTACACACAGGGGAGCTCCTACGAGCAGTACTTC.